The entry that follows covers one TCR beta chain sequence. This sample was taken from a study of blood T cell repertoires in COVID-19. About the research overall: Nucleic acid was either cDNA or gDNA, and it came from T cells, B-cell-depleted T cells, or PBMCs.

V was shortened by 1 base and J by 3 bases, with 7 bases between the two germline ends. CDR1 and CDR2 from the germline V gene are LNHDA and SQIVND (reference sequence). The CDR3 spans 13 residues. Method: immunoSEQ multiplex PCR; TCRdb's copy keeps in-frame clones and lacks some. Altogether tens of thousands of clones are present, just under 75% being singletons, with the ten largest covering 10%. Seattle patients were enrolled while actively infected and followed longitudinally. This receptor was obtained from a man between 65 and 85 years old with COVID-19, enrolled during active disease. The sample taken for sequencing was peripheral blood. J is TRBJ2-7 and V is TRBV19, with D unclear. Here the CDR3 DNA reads TGTGCCAGTAGTATAGGAGGAGACTACGAGCAGTACTTC. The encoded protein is CASSIGGDYEQYF.